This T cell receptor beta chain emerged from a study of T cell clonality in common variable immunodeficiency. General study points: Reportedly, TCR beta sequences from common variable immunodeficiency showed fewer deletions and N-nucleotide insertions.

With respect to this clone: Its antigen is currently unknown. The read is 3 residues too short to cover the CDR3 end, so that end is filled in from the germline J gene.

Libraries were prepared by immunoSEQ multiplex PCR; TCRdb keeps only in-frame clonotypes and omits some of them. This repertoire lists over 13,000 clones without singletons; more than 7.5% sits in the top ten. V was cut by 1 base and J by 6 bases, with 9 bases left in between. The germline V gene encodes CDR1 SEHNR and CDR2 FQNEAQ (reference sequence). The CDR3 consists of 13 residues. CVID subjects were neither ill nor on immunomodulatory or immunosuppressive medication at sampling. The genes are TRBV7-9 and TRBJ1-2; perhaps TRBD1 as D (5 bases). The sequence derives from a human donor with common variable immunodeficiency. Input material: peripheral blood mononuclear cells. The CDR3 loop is CASSLGREDGYTF. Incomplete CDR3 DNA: TGTGCCAGCAGCTTAGGCAGGGAAGATGGC.